The 21 T cell receptor beta chains reported below all come from one sample, sequenced in a study of blood T cell repertoires in COVID-19. The table came from immunoSEQ multiplex PCR; TCRdb's copy has only in-frame clones and leaves some out. Among 300,000 to 450,000 clones, 85% were seen once, and the ten largest hold roughly 3.9%. Material for sequencing was peripheral blood. Source of these receptors: a woman younger than 30 with acute or convalescent COVID-19.

The chain employs TRBV6-5 and TRBJ2-5, with 10 nucleotides matching TRBD2. With V trimmed by 5 bases and J by 4 bases, 7 bases remained unmatched. The germline gives CDR1 MNHEY, CDR2 SVGAGI. The CDR3 totals 15 residues. The CDR3 reads CASSILAGDPETQYF. CDR3 in DNA: TGTGCCAGCAGTATTCTAGCGGGGGATCCAGAGACCCAGTACTTC.

The rearrangement joins TRBV27 to TRBJ1-6; possible D gene TRBD1, 6 bases. The V end was cut by 6 bases, the J end by 7 bases, with 13 bases between. The CDR3 extends over 14 amino acids. Germline assignment: CDR1 MNHEY and CDR2 SMNVEV (reference sequence). For the CDR3, the DNA is TGTGCCAGCAGAGCTGGACAGATAAATTCACCCCTCCACTTT. Its translation: CASRAGQINSPLHF.

The chain couples TRBV5-1 to TRBJ2-7; D possibly corresponds to TRBD1 (6 bases). The germline V gene encodes CDR1 SGHRS and CDR2 YFSETQ. The CDR3 is 15 amino acids. Trimming took 0 bases from V and 2 from J, leaving 12 bases between them. CDR3 coding DNA: TGCGCCAGCAGCTTGGATTCAGGGGCTCCCTACGAGCAGTACTTC. Translation gives CASSLDSGAPYEQYF.

The rearrangement uses TRBV19 and TRBJ1-5, with 7 bases lining up with TRBD1. V was pared by 5 bases and J by 5 bases, with 6 bases of the junction left unmatched. Germline V gene lookup returns CDR1 LNHDA and CDR2 SQIVND (reference sequence). The CDR3 spans 14 residues. The CDR3 protein is CASSLTGVDQPQHF. CDR3 nucleotide sequence: TGTGCCAGTAGTCTAACAGGGGTGGATCAGCCCCAGCATTTT.

The genes are TRBV2 and TRBJ2-5, with D perhaps matching TRBD1 (5 bases). The germline gives CDR1 SNHLY, CDR2 FYNNEI. There are 13 residues in the CDR3. V lost 6 bases, J lost 1 base, and 9 bases lay in between. CDR3 sequence: CASRQVPQETQYF. In DNA, the CDR3 is TGTGCCAGCAGACAGGTCCCCCAAGAGACCCAGTACTTC.

The J gene is TRBJ2-7, the V gene TRBV12-5; D might be TRBD1 (6 bases). Germline loops: CDR1 LGHNT, CDR2 FRNRAP. The CDR3 runs 15 residues. Trimming pared 1 base from V and 4 bases from J, leaving 14 bases between. CDR3 sequence reads: CASGLEQGVGYEQYF. In DNA, the CDR3 is TGTGCTAGTGGTTTGGAACAGGGAGTCGGGTACGAGCAGTACTTC. The whole variable domain, remainder taken from reference TRBV12-5 and TRBJ2-7, is DARVTQTPRHKVTEMGQEVTMRCQPILGHNTVFWYRQTMMQGLELLAYFRNRAPLDDSGMPKDRFSAEMPDATLATLKIQPSEPRDSAVYFCASGLEQGVGYEQYFGPGTRLTVT.

Worth noting for this clone: Germline and junction disagree at one end, which may indicate a read error. This chain uses TRBV2 with TRBJ1-1; D uncertain. Germline CDR1 reads SNHLY; CDR2 reads FYNNEI. The CDR3 loop spans 12 amino acids. Here the CDR3 reads CASREGGTEAFF. CDR3 in DNA: TGTGCCAGCCGTGAGGGAGGCACTGAAGCTTTCTTT.

The chain employs TRBV5-4 and TRBJ2-5, with 8 bases aligning to TRBD1. The V gene end was trimmed by 4 bases and the J gene end by 2 bases; junction bases not matched to a gene: 10. This CDR3 region has 16 residues. CDR1 is SGHNT and CDR2 is YYREEE in the germline V gene (reference sequence). The CDR3 coding sequence is TGTGCCAGCAGCCCGGACAGGGAAGGGGCGCAAGAGACCCAGTACTTC. Protein: CASSPDREGAQETQYF. The full variable domain, completed using reference TRBV5-4 and TRBJ2-5, is ETGVTQSPTHLIKTRGQQVTLRCSSQSGHNTVSWYQQALGQGPQFIFQYYREEENGRGNFPPRFSGLQFPNYSSELNVNALELDDSALYLCASSPDREGAQETQYFGPGTRLLVL.

V gene TRBV3-1 (or the pseudogene TRBV3-2) combines with J gene TRBJ1-2, with 7 bases identical to TRBD1. Trimming cost V 1 base and J 7 bases; bases outside gene matches: 3. The CDR3 runs 13 residues. Germline V gives CDR1 LGHDT, CDR2 YNNKEL (reference sequence). CDR3 protein: CASSQVGGVGYTF. The CDR3 region has the DNA TGTGCCAGCAGCCAAGTAGGGGGCGTTGGCTACACCTTC.

The chain recombines TRBV3-1 (or the pseudogene TRBV3-2) with TRBJ1-2; 8 positions agree with TRBD1. Germline CDR1 is LGHDT and CDR2 is YNNKEL (reference sequence). The CDR3 covers 13 residues. V was pared by 4 bases and J by 8 bases, with 6 bases of the junction left unmatched. The CDR3 spells CASSLATGGGYTF. DNA of the CDR3: TGTGCCAGCAGCCTCGCCACAGGGGGAGGCTACACCTTC.

V gene TRBV7-8 combines with J gene TRBJ2-7, with TRBD2 matching 8 bases. Germline CDR1 reads SGHVS; CDR2 reads FQNEAQ. Trimming at V came to 5 bases and at J to 5 bases, leaving 8 bases not matched to a gene. The CDR3 loop spans 14 amino acids. The CDR3 spells CASSLPRGDNEQYF. CDR3 DNA sequence: TGTGCCAGCAGCCTCCCGCGGGGGGATAACGAGCAGTACTTC. The whole variable domain, remainder taken from reference TRBV7-8 and TRBJ2-7, is GAGVSQSPRYKVAKRGQDVALRCDPISGHVSLFWYQQALGQGPEFLTYFQNEAQLDKSGLPSDRFFAERPEGSVSTLKIQRTQQEDSAVYLCASSLPRGDNEQYFGPGTRLTVT.

This chain connects TRBV18 to TRBJ1-5, with D perhaps matching TRBD1 (5 bases). Trimming shortened V by 6 bases and J by 4 bases, and 22 bases separated the two germline ends. CDR1 KGHSH and CDR2 LQKENI come from the germline V gene. The CDR3 sequence is 17 residues long. The CDR3 DNA is TGTGCCAGCTCCCTTACGGTCGATACAGGAGGGAATCAGCCCCAGCATTTT. As protein: CASSLTVDTGGNQPQHF.

V usage is TRBV10-2 and J usage is TRBJ2-7; TRBD1 matches 8 bases. CDR3 length equals 18 residues. The ends lost 3 bases at V and 0 bases at J; junction bases unmatched: 13. Germline V lookup: CDR1 WSHSY, CDR2 SAAADI. Written as DNA, the CDR3 is TGCGCCAGCAGTGACAATTTAGGGACAGGCTTTTCCTCCTACGAGCAGTACTTC. Encoded protein: CASSDNLGTGFSSYEQYF.

The CDR3 DNA is TGTGCCAGCAGCTTAGGCGGGACTAAAAATGAGCAGTTCTTC. Protein: CASSLGGTKNEQFF. The chain joins TRBV7-9 to TRBJ2-1; 7 nucleotides match TRBD2. The germline V gene encodes CDR1 SEHNR and CDR2 FQNEAQ (reference sequence). There are 14 residues in the CDR3. The V and J ends lost 1 base and 7 bases, in that order; junction bases with no gene match: 4. Complete variable domain (other parts from reference TRBV7-9 and TRBJ2-1): DTGVSQNPRHKITKRGQNVTFRCDPISEHNRLYWYRQTLGQGPEFLTYFQNEAQLEKSRLLSDRFSAERPKGSFSTLEIQRTEQGDSAMYLCASSLGGTKNEQFFGPGTRLTVL.

This chain connects TRBV4-2 to TRBJ2-2; unclear D gene. Germline CDR1 and CDR2: LGHNA and YNFKEQ. Trimming cost V 3 bases and J 7 bases, with 12 bases left between them. This CDR3 spans 14 amino acids. For the CDR3, the DNA is TGTGCCAGCAGCCAGCAGATCGCCATCGGGGAGCTGTTTTTT. It codes for CASSQQIAIGELFF.

The chain combines TRBV25-1 with TRBJ1-6; possibly TRBD1 for D (5 bases). Trimming removed 6 bases at V and 14 bases at J, with 11 bases between. Germline values: CDR1 MGHDK, CDR2 SYGVNS. The CDR3 extends over 11 amino acids. The CDR3 here is CASRGGFTLHF. The DNA of the CDR3 is TGTGCCAGCAGGGGGGGATTCACCCTCCACTTT.

The CDR3 sequence: CASSLGSSGTRDDTQYF. The DNA of the CDR3 is TGCGCCAGCAGCTTGGGGTCTAGCGGGACCCGAGATGATACGCAGTATTTT. This chain links TRBV5-1 with TRBJ2-3, with 9 positions matching TRBD2. J gave up 6 bases and V 0 bases, and 11 bases lay outside the gene matches. CDR1 SGHRS and CDR2 YFSETQ come from the germline V gene. The CDR3 totals 17 residues.

The chain has TRBV28 and TRBJ2-7, with D maybe TRBD2 (5 bases). The CDR3 is 12 residues long. Germline values: CDR1 MDHEN, CDR2 SYDVKM. V was trimmed by 6 bases and J by 7 bases, leaving 13 bases between them. In DNA, the CDR3 is TGTGCCAGCAGGGGCCCCGGGGAGGAGCAGTACTTC. Its translation is CASRGPGEEQYF.

Written as DNA, the CDR3 is TGTGCCAGCAGTTACTTTCCTGGCGGAGAAGCTTTCTTT. Translating gives CASSYFPGGEAFF. The genes are TRBV6-2 or TRBV6-3 and TRBJ1-1; no definite D call. The V end was cut by 1 base, the J end by 8 bases, with 11 bases between. The CDR3 runs to 13 residues. Germline V lookup: CDR1 MNHEY, CDR2 SVGEGT.

The chain has TRBV30 and TRBJ1-1; D uncertain. The CDR3 length is 15 residues. V was clipped by 0 bases and J by 8 bases, with 19 bases between them. Germline CDR1 reads GTSNPN; CDR2 reads SVGIG (reference sequence). The CDR3 bases are TGTGCCTGGAGTGTACCCCTGAGGGAGATACACGAAGCTTTCTTT. Protein product: CAWSVPLREIHEAFF.

The chain couples TRBV3-1 (or the pseudogene TRBV3-2) to TRBJ1-2, with a tentative D call TRBD1 (5 bases). Trimming left V 5 bases short and J 0 bases short, with 22 bases between. Germline lookup yields CDR1 LGHDT and CDR2 YNNKEL (reference sequence). CDR3 size: 18 residues. In DNA form, the CDR3 reads TGTGCCAGCAGCTGGGATGCCAGGGCGTTGGTCACTAACTATGGCTACACCTTC. Its translation: CASSWDARALVTNYGYTF.